These T cell receptor beta chains were read from a single sample in a study of blood T cell repertoires in COVID-19. Using immunoSEQ multiplex PCR, the repertoire was profiled, and TCRdb retains in-frame clones only, with some absent. The sample records just over 300,000 clones, 70% to 90% being singletons. The specimen was PBMCs or T cells enriched from blood (not recorded which). The receptor source for this set is a man aged 25 to 40 who had recovered from COVID-19. Both conserved end residues are part of each CDR3. The order of the fields is D gene, clone size, J gene, V gene, CDR3 DNA, CDR3 protein. D genes are given only for firm matches. Rows give clone size only sometimes, using once, few, many, or a class for an expanded clone.

-	-	TRBJ2-3	TRBV11-3	TGTGCCAGCAGCTTAGACGGACAGCTCCGGTTCACAGATACGCAGTATTTT	CASSLDGQLRFTDTQYF
-	-	TRBJ1-2	TRBV28	TGTGCCAGCAAAGAACTGACAGGCTTCACCTATGGCTACACCTTC	CASKELTGFTYGYTF
-	-	TRBJ1-1	TRBV5-1	TGCGCCAGCAGCTCTGGTACGGACATGGGACTGGGACGGGCAGCTTTCTTT	CASSSGTDMGLGRAAFF
TRBD2	-	TRBJ2-1	TRBV5-4	TGTGCCAGCAGCTTGGACAGCGGGAGCTCCTACAATGAGCAGTTCTTC	CASSLDSGSSYNEQFF
-	-	TRBJ1-4	TRBV11-2	TGTGCCAGCAGCTCCCTACGTGCAACTAATGAAAAACTGTTTTTT	CASSSLRATNEKLFF
-	-	TRBJ2-5	TRBV5-4	TGTGCCAGCAGCTTGTGGGGGCCGGGGATCCAAGAGACCCAGTACTTC	CASSLWGPGIQETQYF
-	-	TRBJ1-6	TRBV19	TGTGCCAGTAGTCCAGGGGACGGTAATTCACCCCTCCACTTT	CASSPGDGNSPLHF
TRBD1	-	TRBJ1-2	TRBV27	TGTGCCAGCAGCTTGGGACAGCTCTATGGCTACACCTTC	CASSLGQLYGYTF
TRBD1	few	TRBJ1-1	TRBV6-5	TGTGCCAGCAGTCAACCTGGGACAGCTAAAGCTTTCTTT	CASSQPGTAKAFF
-	-	TRBJ1-4	TRBV7-9	TGTGCCAGCAGAGGGGTGGAAGGGTCTTGGGATGAAAAACTGTTTTTT	CASRGVEGSWDEKLFF
-	-	TRBJ1-5	TRBV27	TGTGCCAGCAGTTTATCCCGGAATCAGCCCCAGCATTTT	CASSLSRNQPQHF
-	-	TRBJ2-7	TRBV19	TGTGCCAGTAGTGGGGTTGCGGGTCCCTACGAGCAGTACTTC	CASSGVAGPYEQYF
TRBD1	-	TRBJ1-1	TRBV25-1	TGTGCCAGCAGGTCACAGGGGTGGAACACTGAAGCTTTCTTT	CASRSQGWNTEAFF
TRBD1	-	TRBJ2-7	TRBV29-1	TGCAGCGTTGAACTCCGGGCGGGACAGGGGTCCTACGAGCAGTACTTC	CSVELRAGQGSYEQYF
-	-	TRBJ2-5	TRBV7-9	TGTGCCAGCAGCTTCTCAGGGTCCGTTCGTCAAGAGACCCAGTACTTC	CASSFSGSVRQETQYF
-	-	TRBJ1-3	TRBV11-2	TGTGCCAGCAGCCTCATTCCAAGGGGGACCTTTTCTGGAAACACCATATATTTT	CASSLIPRGTFSGNTIYF
-	-	TRBJ2-5	TRBV12-3/TRBV12-4	TGTGCCAGCGTAGCTCAAGAGACCCAGTACTTC	CASVAQETQYF
TRBD2	-	TRBJ2-3	TRBV15	TGTGCCACCAGCAGACCCGGACTAGCCCAATCTCGTCCAGATACGCAGTATTTT	CATSRPGLAQSRPDTQYF
TRBD2	-	TRBJ2-3	TRBV9	TGTGCCAGCAGCGTCCGACCGGGACTAGCGGGCACAGATACGCAGTATTTT	CASSVRPGLAGTDTQYF
-	-	TRBJ1-1	TRBV19	TGTGCCAGTACCACCCTCCTCGGGGGGAACACTGAAGCTTTCTTT	CASTTLLGGNTEAFF
TRBD1	-	TRBJ1-5	TRBV2	TGTGCCAGCGTCCGGGACAGGGGGATCCAGCCCCAGCATTTT	CASVRDRGIQPQHF
TRBD1	once	TRBJ1-2	TRBV28	TGTGCCAGCAGCTGGACAGGGGGCCTCGACTCCACCTTC	CASSWTGGLDSTF
-	-	TRBJ1-5	TRBV2	TGTGCCGGAAACAGGGCGGGTCAGCCCCAGCATTTT	CAGNRAGQPQHF